The 31 T cell receptor beta chains presented below share a single source sample, sequenced in a study of blood T cells in healthy people across ages. Next came a second PCR, run for about 6 to 12 cycles, which used a sample-barcoded 5' primer along with a J-beta primer mix. TCRdb re-called the 5' RACE reads through MiXCR, storing one row per CDR3 protein. The table has about 1.7 million distinct CDR3 sequences, about 30% seen once. Sample: blood. All receptors come from a woman in her 30s in good health.

The chain carries TRBV10-2 and TRBJ2-1, with 9 bases fitting TRBD2. Germline-derived CDR1 and CDR2 are WSHSY and SAAADI. Trimming took 6 bases from V and 5 from J; bases not matched to a gene: 8. CDR3 length: 15 amino acids. The CDR3 loop is CASREAGGWDNEQFF. CDR3 coding DNA: TGCGCCAGCAGAGAAGCGGGAGGTTGGGACAATGAGCAGTTCTTC.

This clonotype was recorded a few times. V is TRBV7-8 and J is TRBJ2-3, with TRBD2 matching 9 bases. The CDR3 extends over 17 amino acids. The ends lost 5 bases at V and 2 bases at J; junction bases unmatched: 11. CDR1 is SGHVS, CDR2 FQNEAQ, per germline. The CDR3 sequence: CASSHRRLADATDTQYF. In nucleotides, the CDR3 is TGTGCCAGCAGCCACCGAAGACTAGCGGACGCCACAGATACGCAGTATTTT.

This chain uses TRBV6-6 with TRBJ1-6; 7 nucleotides line up with TRBD1. CDR3 length: 15 amino acids. V dropped 5 bases and J dropped 10; count of bases not matched to a gene: 11. Looked up from germline, CDR1 is MNHNY and CDR2 is SVGAGI (reference sequence). The CDR3 reads CASSPAGQGGSPLHF. In nucleotides, the CDR3 is TGTGCCAGCAGTCCAGCCGGGCAGGGGGGATCACCCCTCCACTTT.

This clonotype showed up just a few times. The rearrangement joins TRBV14 to TRBJ1-1; the D is unclear. V lost 5 bases and J lost 0, with 7 bases in between. Germline lookup yields CDR1 SGHDN and CDR2 FVKESK. The CDR3 spans 13 residues. The CDR3 DNA follows: TGTGCCAGCAGCGCTCAGATGAACACTGAAGCTTTCTTT. It yields the protein CASSAQMNTEAFF.

In its sample, this clonotype was seen a few times. The chain joins TRBV28 to TRBJ2-5; 8 nucleotides match TRBD1. The ends lost 5 bases at V and 5 bases at J; junction bases unmatched: 13. The CDR3 contains 16 residues. Germline loops: CDR1 MDHEN, CDR2 SYDVKM. The CDR3 is CASSPRTGKRSETQYF. The DNA for the CDR3 is TGTGCCAGCAGTCCCCGGACAGGGAAGAGGTCGGAGACCCAGTACTTC.

This clonotype appeared many times. The genes are TRBV20-1 and TRBJ2-3, with D tentatively TRBD1 (5 bases). CDR3 length: 14 residues. Germline CDR1 reads DFQATT; CDR2 reads SNEGSKA (reference sequence). Trimming removed 5 bases at V and 0 bases at J, with 12 bases between. The CDR3 nucleotides read TGCAGTGCTCCCAGTGGGGCTAGCACAGATACGCAGTATTTT. Protein: CSAPSGASTDTQYF.

The table lists this clonotype with a few counts. The V gene is TRBV7-2, the J gene TRBJ2-1, with 7 bases matching TRBD2. The CDR3 consists of 13 residues. Germline CDR1 is SGHTA and CDR2 is FQGNSA. Germline trimming cut 5 bases from V and 6 bases from J; bases unmatched to any gene: 4. The CDR3 reads CASSPLALNEQFF. As DNA, the CDR3 is TGTGCCAGCAGCCCACTAGCGCTCAATGAGCAGTTCTTC.

Points on this clonotype: At one boundary the junction diverges from the germline segment, which might be a read error. The rearrangement joins TRBV28 to TRBJ2-5; 8 nucleotides agree with TRBD2. Germline V gene data show CDR1 as MDHEN and CDR2 as SYDVKM. The CDR3 covers 16 residues. This CDR3 is CASITRRGLGPGTRYF. CDR3 nucleotide sequence: TGTGCCAGCATCACCCGGCGGGGACTAGGCCCCGGGACCCGGTACTTC.

This clonotype was picked up a small number of times. One end of the junction is discordant with germline, which a read error may explain. The gene calls are TRBV7-9 and TRBJ2-1; D unresolved. Germline V CDR1 and CDR2: SEHNR, FQNEAQ (reference sequence). The length of the CDR3 is 16 residues. The CDR3 loop reads CSSSPKEGSSYNEQFF. In nucleotides, the CDR3 is TGTTCCAGCAGCCCAAAAGAAGGTAGCTCCTACAATGAGCAGTTCTTC.

This clonotype is a singleton in its sample. A read error may explain this, as a much larger clone is one base away. The chain links TRBV21-1 to TRBJ2-5. The assigned J gene may be wrong: the sequence end matches TRBJ2-7 better. TRBV21-1 is listed as a pseudogene. The CDR3 has 14 amino acids. The DNA for the CDR3 is TGTGCCAGCAGCCCCGACGAACTTTTACACGAGCAGTACTTC. As protein: CASSPDELLHEQYF.

This clonotype was counted a few times. The genes are TRBV12-3 or TRBV12-4 and TRBJ1-1; TRBD1 matches at 10 bases. This CDR3 is built from 13 residues. The trim removed 4 bases at V and 11 bases at J, leaving 7 bases unmatched. The DNA of the CDR3 is TGTGCCAGCAGTTCGGGACAGGGGTTTATGGCTTTCTTT. This gives the protein CASSSGQGFMAFF.

The chain employs TRBV9 and TRBJ2-1; 8 positions match TRBD2. The CDR3 loop spans 16 amino acids. V was pared by 0 bases and J by 3 bases, with 5 bases of the junction left unmatched. Germline lookup yields CDR1 SGDLS and CDR2 YYNGEE. The chain's CDR3 is CASSVGRTSSYNEQFF. For the CDR3, the DNA is TGTGCCAGCAGCGTAGGTCGGACTAGCAGCTACAATGAGCAGTTCTTC.

There are a few counts of this clonotype. The chain uses TRBV5-1 and TRBJ2-2, with TRBD2 matching 13 bases. With V trimmed by 7 bases and J by 6 bases, 21 bases remained unmatched. Germline loops: CDR1 SGHRS, CDR2 YFSETQ. The CDR3 spans 20 residues. The CDR3 sequence is CASCIRTSGGRSSGAGELFF. The CDR3 DNA reads TGCGCCAGCTGCATACGGACTAGCGGGGGTCGATCCTCGGGGGCCGGGGAGCTGTTTTTT.

This clonotype turned up a few times. The rearrangement links TRBV9 to TRBJ2-1; D not certain. This CDR3 spans 17 amino acids. V was cut by 0 bases and J by 0 bases, with 13 bases left in between. The germline CDR1 and CDR2 sequences are SGDLS and YYNGEE. CDR3 region: CASSVDYFPSSYNEQFF. The CDR3 region has the DNA TGTGCCAGCAGCGTAGATTACTTCCCGAGCTCCTACAATGAGCAGTTCTTC.

This chain links TRBV11-2 with TRBJ2-7, with 7 positions matching TRBD1. This CDR3 region has 14 residues. The trim removed 2 bases at V and 7 bases at J, leaving 8 bases unmatched. The germline V gene has CDR1 SGHAT and CDR2 FQNNGV. The CDR3 nucleotides read TGTGCCAGCAGCTTATATTTGGACAGGTGGGAGCAGTACTTC. It is translated as CASSLYLDRWEQYF.

The chain employs TRBV20-1 and TRBJ1-2; D possibly corresponds to TRBD1 (5 bases). Germline CDR1 reads DFQATT; CDR2 reads SNEGSKA (reference sequence). The CDR3 runs 12 residues. V was pared by 4 bases and J by 2 bases, with 8 bases between. The CDR3 reads CSANSGNYGYTF. The CDR3 DNA is TGCAGTGCTAACTCAGGGAACTATGGCTACACCTTC.

This chain uses TRBV13 with TRBJ2-3; D remains ambiguous. The germline V gene has CDR1 PRHDT and CDR2 FYEKMQ (reference sequence). The CDR3 consists of 15 residues. Trimming took off 8 bases at V and 0 bases at J, with 15 bases between the two ends. CDR3 in amino acids: CASGIGGPSTDTQYF. In DNA, the CDR3 is TGTGCCAGCGGAATCGGCGGTCCAAGCACAGATACGCAGTATTTT.

This chain uses TRBV6-6 with TRBJ2-1, with unresolved D. The CDR3 covers 16 residues. The V and J ends lost 0 bases and 2 bases respectively, with 11 bases between them. Germline CDR1 reads MNHNY; CDR2 reads SVGAGI (reference sequence). CDR3 amino acids: CASSYSRASTYNEQFF. The CDR3 bases are TGTGCCAGCAGTTACTCGAGAGCGAGCACCTACAATGAGCAGTTCTTC.

The chain links TRBV5-1 to TRBJ1-2, with 8 bases fitting TRBD1. The germline V gene encodes CDR1 SGHRS and CDR2 YFSETQ. CDR3 size: 13 residues. Trimming cost V 2 bases and J 8 bases; bases outside gene matches: 5. DNA of the CDR3: TGCGCCAGCAGCTTTCCAACAGGGGGAGGCTACACCTTC. This gives the protein CASSFPTGGGYTF. The full variable domain, with the rest looked up from reference TRBV5-1 and TRBJ1-2, is KAGVTQTPRYLIKTRGQQVTLSCSPISGHRSVSWYQQTPGQGLQFLFEYFSETQRNKGNFPGRFSGRQFSNSRSEMNVSTLELGDSALYLCASSFPTGGGYTFGSGTRLTVV.

The table lists this clonotype with a few counts. The chain joins TRBV2 to TRBJ2-5, with 7 bases identical to TRBD2. This CDR3 region has 15 residues. Looked up from germline, CDR1 is SNHLY and CDR2 is FYNNEI. V lost 2 bases and J lost 3; bases outside the gene matches: 6. The CDR3 reads CASSERGGGEETQYF. The CDR3 DNA sequence: TGTGCCAGCAGTGAACGCGGGGGTGGCGAAGAGACCCAGTACTTC. Filled out from reference TRBV2 and TRBJ2-5, the complete variable domain reads EPEVTQTPSHQVTQMGQEVILRCVPISNHLYFYWYRQILGQKVEFLVSFYNNEISEKSEIFDDQFSVERPDGSNFTLKIRSTKLEDSAMYFCASSERGGGEETQYFGPGTRLLVL.

This clonotype was seen only a few times. The chain employs TRBV6-5 and TRBJ2-3, with D uncertain. V was trimmed by 6 bases and J by 1 base, leaving 11 bases between them. Germline CDR1 and CDR2: MNHEY and SVGAGI. CDR3 length: 14 amino acids. The DNA of the CDR3 is TGTGCCAGCAGGGCGGCCCCGGGCACAGATACGCAGTATTTT. Protein: CASRAAPGTDTQYF.

This clonotype came up many times. The V gene is TRBV10-2, the J gene TRBJ2-5, with D uncertain. The CDR3 has 13 residues. CDR1 is WSHSY, CDR2 SAAADI, per germline. Between the trimmed V and J ends, which lost 6 bases and 4 bases, there was a span of 12 bases. The CDR3 bases are TGCGCCAGCAGGTCGCCAATGAGAGAGACCCAGTACTTC. This codes for CASRSPMRETQYF.

This clonotype was observed a few times. V gene TRBV12-3 or TRBV12-4 combines with J gene TRBJ1-5; a possible D gene is TRBD1 (5 bases). V lost 3 bases to trimming and J lost 7 bases, with 10 bases between them. The CDR3 runs to 13 residues. The CDR3 DNA sequence: TGTGCCAGCAGTTTGGGGGATTTCCAGCCCCAGCATTTT. Translating it yields CASSLGDFQPQHF.

This clonotype was seen a few times. The V call is TRBV11-2, the J call TRBJ2-1; D is uncertain. The CDR3 extends over 12 amino acids. Trimming removed 2 bases at V and 8 bases at J, with 7 bases between. Per the germline V gene, CDR1 is SGHAT and CDR2 is FQNNGV. The CDR3 is CASSLRTHEQFF. In DNA, the CDR3 is TGTGCCAGCAGCTTAAGAACGCATGAGCAGTTCTTC.

J is TRBJ2-1 and V is TRBV6-1; 11 positions match TRBD2. The CDR3 extends over 17 amino acids. Germline V lookup: CDR1 MNHNS, CDR2 SASEGT. Germline trimming cut 5 bases from V and 7 bases from J; bases unmatched to any gene: 13. The CDR3 DNA is TGTGCCAGCAGTCTCCGCCGACTAGCGGGGAGCAGTAATGAGCAGTTCTTC. As protein: CASSLRRLAGSSNEQFF.

This clonotype was observed a few times. The chain couples TRBV20-1 to TRBJ2-1, with 7 bases that match TRBD2. The length of the CDR3 is 13 residues. The germline CDR1 and CDR2 sequences are DFQATT and SNEGSKA (reference sequence). Trimming took 4 bases from V and 8 from J; bases not matched to a gene: 8. The CDR3 protein is CSAKHPRGDEQFF. CDR3 bases: TGCAGTGCTAAACACCCCCGGGGGGATGAGCAGTTCTTC.

The chain recombines TRBV7-2 with TRBJ1-5, with D tentatively TRBD1 (5 bases). V was trimmed by 5 bases and J by 6 bases, leaving 17 bases between them. Looked up from germline, CDR1 is SGHTA and CDR2 is FQGNSA. This CDR3 comprises 15 residues. The CDR3 loop reads CASSPGRAGAQPQHF. Written as DNA, the CDR3 is TGTGCCAGCAGCCCGGGGCGCGCAGGAGCTCAGCCCCAGCATTTT.

The chain joins TRBV6-4 to TRBJ2-1, with D possibly matching TRBD2 (5 bases). V was shortened by 4 bases and J by 9 bases, with 16 bases between the two germline ends. This CDR3 spans 14 amino acids. Germline CDR1 and CDR2: MRHNA and SNTAGT. The CDR3 DNA is TGTGCCAGCAGTGGCGGGCTAGTTGTGTTTGAGCAGTTCTTC. Protein: CASSGGLVVFEQFF.

This clonotype was recorded many times. The chain recombines TRBV12-3 or TRBV12-4 with TRBJ2-1; D is undetermined. V lost 8 bases and J 2 bases, leaving 4 bases between the germline ends. The CDR3 has 11 amino acids. The CDR3 reads CASGPYNEQFF. Here the CDR3 DNA reads TGTGCCAGCGGACCCTACAATGAGCAGTTCTTC.

The V call is TRBV5-5, the J call TRBJ2-2; D uncertain. The CDR3 contains 13 residues. V lost 0 bases and J 7 bases, leaving 7 bases between the germline ends. CDR1 is SGHKS, CDR2 YYEKEE, per germline (reference sequence). In nucleotides, the CDR3 is TGTGCCAGCAGCTTGGTAGGGATCGGGGAGCTGTTTTTT. Its translation is CASSLVGIGELFF.

The CDR3 region is CASSSAGLAGDEQFF. The DNA of the CDR3 is TGTGCCAGCAGTTCCGCGGGACTAGCGGGTGATGAGCAGTTCTTC. The chain links TRBV28 to TRBJ2-1, with 12 bases fitting TRBD2. V was clipped by 4 bases and J by 8 bases; unmatched bases: 6. Germline lookup yields CDR1 MDHEN and CDR2 SYDVKM. The CDR3 totals 15 residues.